This T cell receptor (beta chain) was found in a study of PD-1 blockade in classical Hodgkin lymphoma (TCRdb year 2020). Study-wide context: The study used TCR beta sequencing and CyTOF to define a peripheral blood immune signature of response to PD-1 blockade in classical Hodgkin lymphoma. The paper's findings and limits, for the study overall: Newly diagnosed patients were reported to have lower baseline TCR diversity than healthy donors, and relapsed/refractory patients were reported to have lower baseline TCR diversity still. Only a single clinical trial cohort was studied, and what caused the repertoire differences, possibly disease activity or prior therapy, remained undefined.

Only a few counts were recorded for this clone. The antigen it binds to is not known. Base qualities are missing; no much larger clone stands one base away. The time point label here, explained by the study, means: newly diagnosed, previously untreated cHL patient sample. As a comparison group for the relapsed/refractory trial patients, PBMCs from patients with newly diagnosed, previously untreated classical Hodgkin lymphoma were sequenced. After peripheral blood was drawn into 8 mL Vacutainer Cell Preparation Tubes, PBMCs were isolated by centrifugation and then cryopreserved. The Qiagen DNeasy kit was used to extract genomic DNA from unsorted PBMCs and from the negatively selected CD4+ and CD8+ fractions. TCR beta CDR3 regions were subjected to amplification by immunoSEQ multiplex PCR with primers that anneal to V and J segments. Amplification bias was minimized using a synthetic immune receptor repertoire, and residual bias was removed computationally after sequencing. Turning to the authors' computational methods: Custom Python scripts were used to quantify repertoire diversity as the Shannon entropy index. The unsorted, CD4+ and CD8+ repertoires were each analyzed separately, with the exception of combined analyses, where CD4+ and CD8+ sequences were merged in silico. Held by TCRdb, this immuneACCESS table contains in-frame sequences only and omits some clones. Under half of the omission traces to an unresolved V gene where checked; the cause of the rest is unknown. V and J calls and clone size follow that table, whereas D and trimming were derived from the DNA. The sample contains tens of thousands of clones, nearly 95% of them found a single time. About 3.6% of the sample is taken by the ten largest.

The specimen sequenced was peripheral blood mononuclear cells (PBMCs). This clonotype was sampled from a human donor with classical Hodgkin lymphoma.

The bases are TGTGCCACCAGCAGGGCTGGACAGGCGGTCGGCGATGGCTACACCTTC. It is translated as CATSRAGQAVGDGYTF. The chain is assembled from TRBV15 and TRBJ1-2; 7 bases in between match TRBD1. For CDR1 and CDR2, the germline V gene (reference sequence) lists LNHNV and YYDKDF. The CDR3 runs 16 amino acids, cysteine and phenylalanine included. The DNA shown is the 48-base CDR3, in frame from base 1. At the junction V is shortened by 3 bases and J by 6 bases; bases outside the gene matches: 13. This CDR3, with the reference TRBV15 and TRBJ1-2 proteins standing in past its ends, gives the full variable domain DAMVIQNPRYQVTQFGKPVTLSCSQTLNHNVMYWYQQKSSQAPKLLFHYYDKDFNNEADTPDNFQSRRPNTSFCFLDIRSPGLGDTAMYLCATSRAGQAVGDGYTFGSGTRLTVV.